A selection of T cell receptor beta chains follows, all from one sample in a study of Ad26.COV2.S vaccination and SARS-CoV-2 variants. TCRdb's copy holds only in-frame clones and misses some; the assay was immunoSEQ multiplex PCR. The sample has approximately 300,000 clones, around 83% seen once; the top ten hold under 2%. The material was peripheral blood, obtained in a trial of Ad26.COV2.S vaccine versus placebo. Source of these receptors: a person aged 18 to 65 who received the Ad26.COV2.S COVID-19 vaccine or a placebo. The CDR3 runs from the conserved cysteine through the conserved F or W. The D gene is left open where the match is weak. Size is omitted from some rows. Given values are once, few, many or a class for expanded clones.

V gene	CDR3 length	clone size	J gene	D gene	CDR3 DNA	CDR3 protein
TRBV7-2	14	.	TRBJ1-1	TRBD1	TGTGCCAGCAGCTGGGGACAGCAAAACACTGAAGCTTTCTTT	CASSWGQQNTEAFF
TRBV7-2	13	.	TRBJ1-2	.	TGTGCCAGCAGCCGGACCGGTGATAATGGCTACACCTTC	CASSRTGDNGYTF
TRBV25-1	15	.	TRBJ1-2	.	TGTGCCAGCAGTGACTCAACAAAGGGAGTGAGTGGCTACACCTTC	CASSDSTKGVSGYTF
TRBV7-6	16	.	TRBJ2-1	TRBD2	TGTGCCAGCAGCTTGACTAGCGGGGCAGTCTACAATGAGCAGTTCTTC	CASSLTSGAVYNEQFF
TRBV9	13	.	TRBJ1-4	.	TGTGCCAGCAGTCCGGACAGAGGAGAAAAACTGTTTTTT	CASSPDRGEKLFF
TRBV30	11	.	TRBJ2-7	.	TGTGCCTGGAGTGGGGCCTACGAGCAGTACTTC	CAWSGAYEQYF
TRBV5-4	13	.	TRBJ1-1	.	TGTGCCAGCAGCGGGGGGGGTAACACTGAAGCTTTCTTT	CASSGGGNTEAFF
TRBV7-2	19	once	TRBJ2-1	TRBD2	TGTGCCAGCAGCTTAGGGAGTCTAGCGGGGACGAGCTCCTACAATGAGCAGTTCTTC	CASSLGSLAGTSSYNEQFF
TRBV27	14	.	TRBJ2-5	.	TGTGCCAGCAGTTATACAGGGACTCAAGAGACCCAGTACTTC	CASSYTGTQETQYF
TRBV6-5	13	few	TRBJ1-2	.	TGTGCCAGCAGTTATGGGAACCCCTATGGCTACACCTTC	CASSYGNPYGYTF
TRBV9	15	.	TRBJ2-3	.	TGTGCCAGCAGCACAACGGGATTCAGCACAGATACGCAGTATTTT	CASSTTGFSTDTQYF
TRBV30	13	.	TRBJ1-5	TRBD1	TGTGCCTGGACTCAGGGGGGGAATCAGCCCCAGCATTTT	CAWTQGGNQPQHF
TRBV18	15	.	TRBJ1-2	TRBD1	TGTGCCAGCTCACTTCGGGACAGGGTTGACTATGGCTACACCTTC	CASSLRDRVDYGYTF
TRBV6-2/TRBV6-3	14	.	TRBJ2-4	.	TGTGCCAGCAGCGAAACAGGGAAGGGTCACATTCAGTACTTC	CASSETGKGHIQYF
TRBV9	15	few	TRBJ1-2	TRBD1	TGTGCCAGCAGCGAAGACAGGGGGCATTACTATGGCTACACCTTC	CASSEDRGHYYGYTF
TRBV7-2	16	.	TRBJ1-6	TRBD1	TGTGCCAGCAGCTTGGAGACAGGGGTATATAATTCACCCCTCCACTTT	CASSLETGVYNSPLHF